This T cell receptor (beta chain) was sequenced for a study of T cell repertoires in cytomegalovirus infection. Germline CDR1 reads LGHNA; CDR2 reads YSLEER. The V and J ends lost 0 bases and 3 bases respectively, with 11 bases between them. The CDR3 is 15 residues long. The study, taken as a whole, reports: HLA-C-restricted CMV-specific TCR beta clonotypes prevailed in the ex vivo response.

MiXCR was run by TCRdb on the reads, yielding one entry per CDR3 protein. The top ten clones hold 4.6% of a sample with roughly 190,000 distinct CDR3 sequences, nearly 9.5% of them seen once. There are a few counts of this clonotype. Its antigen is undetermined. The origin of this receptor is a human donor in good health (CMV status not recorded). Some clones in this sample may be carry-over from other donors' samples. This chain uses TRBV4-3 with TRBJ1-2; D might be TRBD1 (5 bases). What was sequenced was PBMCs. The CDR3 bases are TGCGCCAGCAGCCAAGATTGGGACGGTGACTATGGCTACACCTTC. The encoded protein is CASSQDWDGDYGYTF.